Listed below are T cell receptor beta chains from one sample, sequenced in a study of T cells in pancreatic ductal adenocarcinoma. Generated by immunoSEQ multiplex PCR, the TCRdb table keeps only in-frame clones and is missing some. The data show over 15,000 clones, around nine tenths seen once. The sequencing input was PBMCs. The receptors shown here come from a human donor with pancreatic ductal adenocarcinoma. The CDR3 runs from the conserved cysteine through the conserved F or W. A D gene is named only where the DNA matches it firmly. Clone sizes are given selectively: once, few, many, or a class where the clone is expanded.

CDR3 protein	CDR3 DNA	clone size	CDR3 length	D gene	V gene	J gene
CASSQTGGDGNTIYF	TGTGCCAGCAGTCAGACCGGAGGGGATGGAAACACCATATATTTT	.	15	.	TRBV27	TRBJ1-3
CSVFGGTQYF	TGCAGCGTTTTCGGGGGTACGCAGTATTTT	.	10	.	TRBV29-1	TRBJ2-3
CASSPLRTSGAGTDTQYF	TGTGCCAGCTCACCACTTAGGACTAGCGGAGCAGGCACAGATACGCAGTATTTT	.	18	TRBD2	TRBV18	TRBJ2-3
CARTGGAGTEAFF	TGTGCCCGAACAGGGGGCGCGGGAACTGAAGCTTTCTTT	once	13	TRBD1	TRBV30	TRBJ1-1
CASSPRSINYGYTF	TGTGCCAGCTCACCACGTTCTATTAACTATGGCTACACCTTC	.	14	.	TRBV18	TRBJ1-2
CASSLIGTSNSNQPQHF	TGTGCCAGCAGTTTAATCGGGACTTCGAATAGCAATCAGCCCCAGCATTTT	.	17	.	TRBV27	TRBJ1-5
CASSPSGNTIYF	TGCGCCAGCAGCCCATCTGGAAACACCATATATTTT	once	12	.	TRBV4-1	TRBJ1-3
CASTTLQGSFGEKLFF	TGTGCCAGCACGACCTTGCAGGGGTCGTTTGGGGAAAAACTGTTTTTT	once	16	.	TRBV28	TRBJ1-4
CASSLRLAGNRGEQFF	TGTGCCAGCAGCCTTCGACTAGCGGGGAACCGGGGGGAGCAGTTCTTC	few	16	TRBD2	TRBV14	TRBJ2-1
CASSPIDRGIYGYTF	TGTGCCAGCAGTCCTATAGACAGGGGGATCTATGGCTACACCTTC	.	15	TRBD1	TRBV28	TRBJ1-2
CASSPLSGSEQYF	TGTGCCAGCTCACCACTTTCGGGGTCCGAGCAGTACTTC	.	13	.	TRBV18	TRBJ2-7
CASSTGQWQETQYF	TGCGCCAGCAGCACGGGACAGTGGCAAGAGACCCAGTACTTC	.	14	TRBD1	TRBV5-1	TRBJ2-5
CASSYGQGGANVLTF	TGTGCCAGCAGTTACGGGCAGGGTGGGGCCAACGTCCTGACTTTC	.	15	.	TRBV6-5	TRBJ2-6
CASSSHGRGEKLFF	TGTGCCAGCAGTTCCCACGGGAGGGGTGAAAAACTGTTTTTT	.	14	.	TRBV28	TRBJ1-4
CASSLEVGQGRGYTF	TGTGCCAGCAGCTTAGAGGTGGGACAGGGTCGGGGCTACACCTTC	few	15	TRBD1	TRBV7-2	TRBJ1-2
CASSPLGGGYGYTF	TGTGCCAGCAGCCCACTGGGGGGGGGCTATGGCTACACCTTC	.	14	.	TRBV5-4	TRBJ1-2
CASSLGGLNTEAFF	TGTGCCAGCTCCCTGGGGGGACTGAACACTGAAGCTTTCTTT	.	14	.	TRBV7-9	TRBJ1-1
CASSWEVGSEQYF	TGTGCCAGCAGTTGGGAGGTAGGGTCCGAGCAGTACTTC	.	13	.	TRBV27	TRBJ2-7
CASSQAQDYEQYF	TGCGCCAGCAGCCAAGCACAGGACTACGAGCAGTACTTC	.	13	.	TRBV4-3	TRBJ2-7
CASSMLQGARNEQFF	TGTGCCAGTAGTATGTTGCAGGGGGCCAGGAATGAGCAGTTCTTC	.	15	TRBD1	TRBV19	TRBJ2-1
CASSPQGTGELFF	TGTGCCAGCAGCCCCCAGGGTACCGGGGAGCTGTTTTTT	.	13	.	TRBV7-3	TRBJ2-2
CASSLVGRGYSTYEQYF	TGTGCCAGCAGCTTGGTAGGCAGAGGATATTCTACCTACGAGCAGTACTTC	.	17	.	TRBV5-6	TRBJ2-7
CASSPTAGAMNTEAFF	TGTGCCAGCAGTCCGACGGCGGGGGCGATGAACACTGAAGCTTTCTTT	.	16	.	TRBV28	TRBJ1-1
CASSFKDGSTEAFF	TGTGCCAGCAGCTTCAAAGATGGGAGCACTGAAGCTTTCTTT	.	14	.	TRBV7-9	TRBJ1-1
CASSESPSERETQYF	TGTGCCAGCAGTGAAAGCCCTAGCGAGCGAGAGACCCAGTACTTC	.	15	.	TRBV6-1	TRBJ2-5
CASSLEGALGSYGYTF	TGTGCCAGCAGCTTGGAGGGGGCCCTTGGTTCATATGGCTACACCTTC	.	16	TRBD1	TRBV5-6	TRBJ1-2
CASSLAVGRGRNEQYF	TGTGCCAGCAGCTTAGCCGTTGGCAGGGGTCGGAACGAGCAGTACTTC	.	16	.	TRBV7-2	TRBJ2-7
CASSSSWGAQDTQYF	TGTGCCAGCAGCTCATCCTGGGGAGCCCAGGATACGCAGTATTTT	.	15	.	TRBV7-9	TRBJ2-3
CASSLSGGASDTQYF	TGTGCCAGCAGTCTTAGCGGGGGGGCCTCAGATACGCAGTATTTT	.	15	TRBD2	TRBV7-2	TRBJ2-3
CASRGLGTEAFF	TGTGCCAGCCGGGGATTAGGCACTGAAGCTTTCTTT	.	12	.	TRBV28	TRBJ1-1
CASSLGGAGGEGYTF	TGTGCCAGCAGCTTGGGTGGGGCAGGGGGCGAAGGCTACACCTTC	.	15	TRBD1	TRBV5-4	TRBJ1-2
CASSRQESNQPQHF	TGTGCCAGCAGTCGACAGGAAAGCAATCAGCCCCAGCATTTT	.	14	.	TRBV28	TRBJ1-5
CASSFGGEQQTQYF	TGCGCCAGCAGCTTTGGTGGGGAGCAACAGACCCAGTACTTC	.	14	.	TRBV5-1	TRBJ2-5
CASSQTGGDQPQHF	TGTGCCAGCAGCCAGACAGGGGGGGATCAGCCCCAGCATTTT	.	14	TRBD1	TRBV7-3	TRBJ1-5
CASSPQGLAGGRETQYF	TGCGCCAGCAGCCCCCAGGGACTAGCGGGGGGGCGGGAGACCCAGTACTTC	.	17	TRBD2	TRBV4-1	TRBJ2-5
CASSRPDSYGYTF	TGTGCCAGCAGCCGGCCCGACAGCTATGGCTACACCTTC	few	13	.	TRBV5-4	TRBJ1-2
CASSLPGTGSYNEQFF	TGTGCCAGCAGCCTCCCAGGGACAGGGTCGTACAATGAGCAGTTCTTC	.	16	TRBD1	TRBV9	TRBJ2-1